Listed below are T cell receptor beta chains from one sample, sequenced in a study of T cell changes during pregnancy in multiple sclerosis. The repertoire was sequenced with immunoSEQ multiplex PCR; TCRdb's copy has only in-frame clones and lacks some. The sample shows 55,000 to 75,000 clones, 75% to 95% of them seen only once. The material sequenced was peripheral blood, taken in the third trimester of pregnancy. Every receptor here comes from a female donor in good health, enrolled as a control in a pregnancy study. CDR3s include the opening cysteine and the closing phenylalanine or tryptophan. Fields, in order: D gene, J gene, clone size, V gene, CDR3 protein, CDR3 DNA. The D gene is left open where the match is weak. Clone size, where shown, is once, few, many, or a class for clones that have expanded.

- TRBJ1-1 - TRBV18 CASSPSRGTNTEAFF TGTGCCAGCTCACCCTCTCGGGGGACTAACACTGAAGCTTTCTTT
TRBD1 TRBJ1-2 - TRBV19 CASSFTGVANYGYTF TGTGCCAGTAGTTTTACAGGGGTAGCTAACTATGGCTACACCTTC
- TRBJ1-1 - TRBV5-5 CASSSSRGTEAFF TGTGCCAGCAGCTCAAGTAGGGGCACTGAAGCTTTCTTT
- TRBJ2-5 - TRBV2 CATTGGGGETQYF TGTGCCACCACAGGGGGGGGAGGAGAGACCCAGTACTTC
TRBD2 TRBJ2-3 - TRBV12-5 CASGLVLGGYPDTQYF TGTGCTAGTGGTTTGGTACTGGGGGGGTACCCAGATACGCAGTATTTT
TRBD2 TRBJ2-7 - TRBV19 CASRGGIVQYF TGTGCCAGTCGGGGGGGGATTGTGCAGTACTTC
- TRBJ2-7 - TRBV27 CASSNIYEQYF TGTGCCAGCAGCAACATCTACGAGCAGTACTTC
- TRBJ2-2 - TRBV7-8 CASSSRELATGELFF TGTGCCAGCAGCTCCCGGGAGCTAGCCACCGGGGAGCTGTTTTTT
- TRBJ1-5 - TRBV28 CASTLWGAANQPQHF TGTGCCAGCACCCTATGGGGAGCGGCCAATCAGCCCCAGCATTTT
- TRBJ2-5 - TRBV15 CATSRLDSYQETQYF TGTGCCACCAGCAGACTTGACAGTTACCAAGAGACCCAGTACTTC
- TRBJ1-1 few TRBV5-1 CASFKNTEAFF TGCGCCAGCTTTAAGAACACTGAAGCTTTCTTT
- TRBJ1-3 - TRBV12-5 CASASPAGSISGNTIYF TGTGCTAGTGCCTCCCCGGCGGGCTCTATCTCTGGAAACACCATATATTTT
TRBD2 TRBJ2-2 - TRBV5-4 CATFSGRAAGELFF TGTGCCACATTTAGCGGGAGGGCCGCCGGGGAGCTGTTTTTT
TRBD2 TRBJ2-3 - TRBV27 CASSFSGSGDTQYF TGTGCCAGCAGTTTTAGCGGGAGTGGAGATACGCAGTATTTT
- TRBJ2-1 - TRBV7-8 CASSLGARNEQFF TGTGCCAGCAGCTTAGGGGCCCGAAATGAGCAGTTCTTC
- TRBJ1-4 - TRBV19 CVSRPNSATNEKLFF TGTGTTTCCCGCCCGAACAGTGCAACTAATGAAAAACTGTTTTTT
TRBD1 TRBJ2-7 - TRBV28 CASRRTGTGVEQYF TGTGCCAGCAGACGGACCGGGACAGGGGTCGAGCAGTACTTC
- TRBJ1-1 - TRBV7-6 CASSLTPGGGNTEAFF TGTGCCAGCAGCTTAACCCCGGGAGGGGGGAACACTGAAGCTTTCTTT
- TRBJ1-2 - TRBV7-9 CASTWGATGDGYTF TGTGCCAGCACCTGGGGAGCCACGGGGGATGGCTACACCTTC
TRBD2 TRBJ2-7 - TRBV5-1 CASGLRTSSYEQYF TGCGCCAGCGGGCTAAGGACTAGCTCCTACGAGCAGTACTTC
- TRBJ1-2 - TRBV6-6 CASNNRAGYTF TGTGCCAGCAATAACAGGGCTGGCTACACCTTC
- TRBJ1-2 - TRBV5-6 CASRPRAAGVLGYTF TGTGCCAGCAGGCCCAGGGCGGCGGGGGTTCTTGGCTACACCTTC
- TRBJ2-2 - TRBV10-1 CASLRGQRNTGELFF TGCGCCAGCCTTCGGGGACAACGTAACACCGGGGAGCTGTTTTTT
TRBD1 TRBJ1-5 - TRBV27 CASSPGTVLQPQHF TGTGCCAGCAGTCCAGGGACAGTCCTTCAGCCCCAGCATTTT
- TRBJ2-7 - TRBV27 CASSLRGKYEQYF TGTGCCAGCAGTTTAAGGGGGAAGTACGAGCAGTACTTC
- TRBJ2-1 - TRBV11-2 CASSLYRNEQFF TGTGCCAGCAGCTTATATCGCAATGAGCAGTTCTTC
- TRBJ2-5 - TRBV5-8 CASSLVELSRETQYF TGTGCCAGCAGCTTAGTAGAGTTGTCTAGGGAGACCCAGTACTTC
TRBD2 TRBJ2-5 - TRBV4-2 CASSPMTSGGSQETQYF TGTGCCAGCAGCCCCATGACTAGCGGGGGGTCGCAAGAGACCCAGTACTTC
- TRBJ1-1 - TRBV9 CASSVEAGMNTEAFF TGTGCCAGCAGCGTAGAGGCAGGCATGAACACTGAAGCTTTCTTT
TRBD2 TRBJ2-5 - TRBV9 CASSSFSGGGRLETQYF TGTGCCAGCTCCAGTTTTTCGGGGGGGGGCCGCTTAGAGACCCAGTACTTC
- TRBJ2-7 - TRBV19 CASRDSLTYEQYF TGTGCCAGTCGAGACTCTTTGACCTACGAGCAGTACTTC
- TRBJ2-6 - TRBV4-1 CASSQGLARTPSSGANVLTF TGCGCCAGCAGCCAAGGTCTAGCGAGAACCCCAAGCTCTGGGGCCAACGTCCTGACTTTC
- TRBJ2-7 - TRBV19 CASTSVKSYEQYF TGTGCCAGTACGAGTGTCAAATCCTACGAGCAGTACTTC
- TRBJ2-1 - TRBV5-6 CASSLALVAYNEQFF TGTGCCAGCAGCTTGGCACTAGTTGCCTACAATGAGCAGTTCTTC
- TRBJ2-7 - TRBV5-1 CASSSITSSEQYF TGCGCCAGCAGCTCGATAACATCTAGCGAGCAGTACTTC
TRBD1 TRBJ2-7 - TRBV6-1 CASSKWTGVINEQYF TGTGCCAGCAGTAAGTGGACAGGGGTCATCAACGAGCAGTACTTC
- TRBJ1-6 - TRBV27 CASSLWQSTGNSPLHF TGTGCCAGCAGTTTATGGCAATCAACGGGGAATTCACCCCTCCACTTT
- TRBJ2-2 - TRBV4-1 CASSQDAGASSTGELFF TGCGCCAGCAGCCAAGACGCAGGGGCCTCTAGTACCGGGGAGCTGTTTTTT
TRBD2 TRBJ2-1 once TRBV19 CASSSDWRGGQLNEQFF TGTGCCAGTAGTTCCGACTGGCGGGGGGGCCAACTCAATGAGCAGTTCTTC
- TRBJ1-4 - TRBV6-5 CASSRVEKLFF TGTGCCAGCAGTAGAGTGGAAAAACTGTTTTTT
TRBD2 TRBJ2-3 - TRBV11-3 CASSSGLAVSTDTQYF TGTGCCAGCAGCTCGGGACTAGCGGTGAGCACAGATACGCAGTATTTT
- TRBJ2-7 - TRBV9 CASSVGAGEQYF TGTGCCAGCAGCGTAGGGGCGGGCGAGCAGTACTTC
TRBD2 TRBJ2-2 once TRBV7-9 CASRTRLAGGNTGELFF TGTGCCAGCAGAACCCGACTAGCGGGAGGGAACACCGGGGAGCTGTTTTTT
- TRBJ1-5 - TRBV6-1 CASSEARAYRPQHF TGTGCCAGCAGTGAAGCGAGGGCTTACAGGCCCCAGCATTTT
- TRBJ2-3 - TRBV30 CAWSVRGTDTQYF TGTGCCTGGAGTGTCAGGGGAACAGATACGCAGTATTTT
- TRBJ2-7 - TRBV5-5 CASSSRDRGFSSGTYEQYF TGTGCCAGCAGTTCCCGGGACAGGGGTTTCTCTAGCGGGACTTACGAGCAGTACTTC
- TRBJ1-2 - TRBV6-5 CASSPANRDGYTF TGTGCCAGCAGCCCAGCTAACAGGGACGGCTACACCTTC
- TRBJ1-1 - TRBV19 CASSWGGDTEAFF TGTGCCAGTAGTTGGGGAGGGGATACTGAAGCTTTCTTT
- TRBJ2-7 - TRBV28 CASNPPRGEQYF TGTGCCAGCAACCCGCCCCGGGGAGAGCAGTACTTC
TRBD1 TRBJ2-1 - TRBV10-1 CASSEGDRTYYNEQFF TGCGCCAGCAGTGAGGGGGACAGAACTTACTACAATGAGCAGTTCTTC
TRBD2 TRBJ2-7 - TRBV5-1 CASSFGGFTSGAYYEQYF TGCGCCAGCAGCTTTGGGGGGTTTACTAGCGGAGCCTACTACGAGCAGTACTTC